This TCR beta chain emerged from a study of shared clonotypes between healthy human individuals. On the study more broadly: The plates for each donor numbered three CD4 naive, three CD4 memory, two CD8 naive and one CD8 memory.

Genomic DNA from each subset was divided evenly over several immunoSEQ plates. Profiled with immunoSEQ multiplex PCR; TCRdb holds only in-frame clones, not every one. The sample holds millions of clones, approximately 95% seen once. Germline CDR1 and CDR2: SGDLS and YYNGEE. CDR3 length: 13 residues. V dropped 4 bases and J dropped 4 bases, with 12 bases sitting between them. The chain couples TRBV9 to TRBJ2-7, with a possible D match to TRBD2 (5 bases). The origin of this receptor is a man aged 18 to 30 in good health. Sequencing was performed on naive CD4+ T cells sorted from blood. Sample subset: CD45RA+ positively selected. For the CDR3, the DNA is TGTGCCAGCAGCTCCATCCCGGGGTACGAGCAGTACTTC. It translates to CASSSIPGYEQYF. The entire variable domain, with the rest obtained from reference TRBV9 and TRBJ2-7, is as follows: DSGVTQTPKHLITATGQRVTLRCSPRSGDLSVYWYQQSLDQGLQFLIQYYNGEERAKGNILERFSAQQFPDLHSELNLSSLELGDSALYFCASSSIPGYEQYFGPGTRLTVT.